This T cell receptor beta chain was identified during a study of control samples from healthy donors and cancer patients. Assay used: immunoSEQ multiplex PCR; TCRdb lists only in-frame clones, some missing. The sample has around 120,000 clones, more than 75% seen once. Specimen: blood. The sequence came from a man in his sixties in good health.

CDR3 sequence: CASSKFNNEQFF. The DNA for the CDR3 is TGTGCCAGCAGCAAGTTTAACAATGAGCAGTTCTTC. The J gene is TRBJ2-1, the V gene TRBV12-3 or TRBV12-4; the D is unclear. V lost 6 bases, J lost 5 bases, and 8 bases lay in between. This CDR3 contains 12 residues.